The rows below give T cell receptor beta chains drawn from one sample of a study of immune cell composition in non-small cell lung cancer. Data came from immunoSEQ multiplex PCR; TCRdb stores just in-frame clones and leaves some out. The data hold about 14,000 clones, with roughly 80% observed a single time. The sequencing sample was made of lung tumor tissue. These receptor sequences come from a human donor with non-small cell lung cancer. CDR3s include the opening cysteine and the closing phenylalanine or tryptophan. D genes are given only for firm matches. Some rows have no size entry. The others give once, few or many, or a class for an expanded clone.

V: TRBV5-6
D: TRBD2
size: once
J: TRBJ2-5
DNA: TGTGCCAGCGCTGGAGGGCTAGCGGGAGGGCAAGAGACCCAGTACTTC
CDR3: CASAGGLAGGQETQYF

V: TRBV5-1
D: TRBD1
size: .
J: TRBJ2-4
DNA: TGCGCCAGCAAACAGGGGGCCCCCAAAAACATTCAGTACTTC
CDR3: CASKQGAPKNIQYF

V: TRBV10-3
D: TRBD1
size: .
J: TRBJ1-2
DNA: TGTGCCATCAGTGAACGACAGGGAGGTAGCTATGGCTACACCTTC
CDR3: CAISERQGGSYGYTF

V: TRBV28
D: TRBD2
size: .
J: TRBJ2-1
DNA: TGTGCCAGCAGCCAAAGGCCCACTAGCGGGAGATCCTACAATGAGCAGTTCTTC
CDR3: CASSQRPTSGRSYNEQFF

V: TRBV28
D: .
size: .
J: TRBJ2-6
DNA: TGTGCCAGCAGAAGGACAGACTCTGGGGCCAACGTCCTGACTTTC
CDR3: CASRRTDSGANVLTF

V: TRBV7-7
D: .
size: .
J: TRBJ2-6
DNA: TGTGCCAGCAGCGCAGAGCTACAAAGTCGGGCCAACGTCCTGACTTTC
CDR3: CASSAELQSRANVLTF

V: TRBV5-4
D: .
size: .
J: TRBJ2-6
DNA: TGTGCCAGCAGCTGGGACGCTCGCTCTGGGGCCAACGTCCTGACTTTC
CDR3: CASSWDARSGANVLTF

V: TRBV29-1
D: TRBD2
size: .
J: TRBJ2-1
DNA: TGCAGCGTTGGAGGGATAGCGGGAGGGCCTGGGTCAAGGGAGCAGTTCTTC
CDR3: CSVGGIAGGPGSREQFF

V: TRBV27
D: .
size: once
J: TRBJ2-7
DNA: TGTGCCAGCAGTTTGTCAGGGCCTATGGAGCAGTACTTC
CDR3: CASSLSGPMEQYF

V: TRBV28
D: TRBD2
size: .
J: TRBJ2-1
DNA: TGTGCCAGCAGTTTAACTAGCGGGAGCAATGAGCAGTTCTTC
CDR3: CASSLTSGSNEQFF

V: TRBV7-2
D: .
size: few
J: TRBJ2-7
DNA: TGTGCCAGCAGCTTTGGACTAGGGGGATACGAGCAGTACTTC
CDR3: CASSFGLGGYEQYF

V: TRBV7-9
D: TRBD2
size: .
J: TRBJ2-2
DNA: TGTGCCAGCAGCCTACTAGCGGGCGACACCGGGGAGCTGTTTTTT
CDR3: CASSLLAGDTGELFF

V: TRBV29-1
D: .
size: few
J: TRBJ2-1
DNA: TGCAGCGTTGAAGTCGGCGGGATGGGGATTAATGAGCAGTTCTTC
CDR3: CSVEVGGMGINEQFF

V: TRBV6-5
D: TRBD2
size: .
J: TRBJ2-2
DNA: TGTGCCAGCAGTGCTAGCGGGAACACCGGGGAGCTGTTTTTT
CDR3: CASSASGNTGELFF

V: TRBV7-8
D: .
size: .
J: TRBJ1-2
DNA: TGTGCCAGCAGCTTAGTCTATAGGGGCGCCAGTGGCTACACCTTC
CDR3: CASSLVYRGASGYTF

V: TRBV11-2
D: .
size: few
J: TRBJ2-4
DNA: TGTGCCAGCAGCTTCCTAGGCGGCAAAAACATTCAGTACTTC
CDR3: CASSFLGGKNIQYF

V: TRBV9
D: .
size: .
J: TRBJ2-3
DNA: TGTGCCAGCAGCGTTTTAGCGGAGCGCACAGATACGCAGTATTTT
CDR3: CASSVLAERTDTQYF

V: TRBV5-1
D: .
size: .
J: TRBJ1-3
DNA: TGCGCCAGCAGCCTAGGGTCAATTGGAAACACCATATATTTT
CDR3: CASSLGSIGNTIYF

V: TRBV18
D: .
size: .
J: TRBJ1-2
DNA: TGTGCCAGCTCACCCGACGGGTCTAACTATGGCTACACCTTC
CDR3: CASSPDGSNYGYTF

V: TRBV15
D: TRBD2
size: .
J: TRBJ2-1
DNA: TGTGCCACCAGCGGTCGACTAGCGGGAGGCTTTTTTCATGAGCAGTTCTTC
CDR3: CATSGRLAGGFFHEQFF